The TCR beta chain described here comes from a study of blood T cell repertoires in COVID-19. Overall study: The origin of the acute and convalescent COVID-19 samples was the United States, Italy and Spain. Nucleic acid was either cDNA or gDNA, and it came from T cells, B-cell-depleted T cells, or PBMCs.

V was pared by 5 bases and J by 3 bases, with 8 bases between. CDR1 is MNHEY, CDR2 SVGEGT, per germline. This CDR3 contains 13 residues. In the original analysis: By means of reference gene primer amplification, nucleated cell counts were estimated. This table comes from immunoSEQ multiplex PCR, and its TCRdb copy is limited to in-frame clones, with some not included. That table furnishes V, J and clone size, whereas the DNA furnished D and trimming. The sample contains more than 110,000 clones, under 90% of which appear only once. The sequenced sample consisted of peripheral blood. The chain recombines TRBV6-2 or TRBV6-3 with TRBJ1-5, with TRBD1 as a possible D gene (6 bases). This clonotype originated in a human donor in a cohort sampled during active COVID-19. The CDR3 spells CASSQGNNQPQHF. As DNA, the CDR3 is TGTGCCAGCAGTCAGGGGAACAATCAGCCCCAGCATTTT.